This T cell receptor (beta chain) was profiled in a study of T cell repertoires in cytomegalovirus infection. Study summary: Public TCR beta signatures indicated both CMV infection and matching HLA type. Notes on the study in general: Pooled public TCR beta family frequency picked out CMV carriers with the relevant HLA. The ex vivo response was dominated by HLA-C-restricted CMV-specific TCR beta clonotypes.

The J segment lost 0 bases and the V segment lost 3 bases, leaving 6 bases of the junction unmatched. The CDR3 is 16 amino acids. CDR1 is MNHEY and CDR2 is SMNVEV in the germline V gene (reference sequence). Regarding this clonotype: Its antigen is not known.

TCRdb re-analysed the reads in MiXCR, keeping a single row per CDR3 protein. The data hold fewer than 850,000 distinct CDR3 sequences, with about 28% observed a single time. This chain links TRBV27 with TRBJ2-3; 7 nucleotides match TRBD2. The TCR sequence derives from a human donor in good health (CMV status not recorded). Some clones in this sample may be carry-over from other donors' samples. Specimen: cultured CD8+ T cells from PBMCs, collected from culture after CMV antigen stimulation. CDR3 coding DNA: TGTGCCAGCAGTTTGATGGGGGGGGGAAGCACAGATACGCAGTATTTT. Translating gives CASSLMGGGSTDTQYF.